Included here is one T cell receptor (beta chain) sequence, with context. TCRdb re-derived calls from the 5' RACE reads in MiXCR, one entry per CDR3 protein. Found here are 150,000 or so distinct CDR3 sequences, approximately 20% of them singletons; the top ten hold about 8.3%. The sample belongs to a study of CD8 T cells in ankylosing spondylitis. V lost 0 bases and J lost 4, with 12 bases in between. CDR3 length: 16 amino acids. The germline CDR1 and CDR2 sequences are MNHEY and SVGAGI. The rearrangement links TRBV6-5 to TRBJ2-2; weak D call: TRBD1 (6 bases). The sequence was collected from a male donor with ankylosing spondylitis or in good health (not recorded which). Sequenced: blood, either unsorted or a sorted T cell fraction (not recorded which). Here the CDR3 reads CASSYSWGLGTGELFF. The CDR3 coding sequence is TGTGCCAGCAGTTACTCATGGGGGCTTGGCACCGGGGAGCTGTTTTTT.